The 28 T cell receptor beta chains below were found in one sample sequenced in a study of beta chain features in type 1 diabetes. Study conclusions and caveats: A moderate, significant TCRB CDR3 shortening appeared in type 1 diabetes across four CD4+ subsets.

These receptors are not linked to any known antigen. Expressed TCRB transcripts were sequenced because the entire RNA isolate underwent reverse transcription. Sequencing was performed with immunoSEQ multiplex PCR; in TCRdb, only in-frame clones are kept and a portion is missing. There are more than 550,000 clones in the sample; more than 13% occur only once, and 0.035% to 0.045% lies in the top ten. Sequenced sample: naive CD4+ T cells from blood. Receptor source: a man aged 18-30 years with type 1 diabetes.

The CDR3 is CASARGGNTEAFF. Here the CDR3 DNA reads TGTGCCAGCGCACGGGGAGGGAACACTGAAGCTTTCTTT. V gene TRBV2 combines with J gene TRBJ1-1; no definite D call. Trimming cost V 8 bases and J 1 base, with 11 bases left between them. This CDR3 has 13 residues. CDR1 is SNHLY, CDR2 FYNNEI, per germline.

This clone was counted only a few times. The chain joins TRBV18 to TRBJ2-1; 7 positions match TRBD2. With 5 bases clipped from V and 5 bases from J, the junction kept 9 bases outside the gene matches. There are 15 residues in the CDR3. From germline, CDR1 is KGHSH and CDR2 LQKENI. DNA for the CDR3: TGTGCCAGCTCAACCAAGTTGGCGGGGGACAATGAGCAGTTCTTC. This codes for CASSTKLAGDNEQFF.

This chain connects TRBV30 to TRBJ1-5; D gene ambiguous. Between the trimmed V and J ends, which lost 0 bases and 0 bases, there was a span of 12 bases. Looked up from germline, CDR1 is GTSNPN and CDR2 is SVGIG (reference sequence). The CDR3 runs 16 residues. Written as DNA, the CDR3 is TGTGCCTGGAGTGTTCCGGGGTTCTATAGCAATCAGCCCCAGCATTTT. Its translation: CAWSVPGFYSNQPQHF.

The gene calls are TRBV4-1 and TRBJ2-1; D may match TRBD1 or TRBD2 (5 bases each). V lost 4 bases, J lost 4 bases, and 26 bases lay in between. Germline loops: CDR1 MGHRA, CDR2 YSYEKL. CDR3 size: 19 residues. CDR3 in DNA: TGCGCCAGCAGCCTGGGGGAACTCCGCGGACATTCGGGTTACAATGAGCAGTTCTTC. Protein sequence: CASSLGELRGHSGYNEQFF.

The V gene is TRBV7-2, the J gene TRBJ2-7, with D unresolved. Germline-derived CDR1 and CDR2 are SGHTA and FQGNSA. The ends were cut back, 5 bases at V and 0 bases at J, with 14 bases in the middle. The CDR3 is 15 amino acids. The CDR3: CASSLLGRSSYEQYF. CDR3 bases: TGTGCCAGCAGCCTCCTGGGTCGGAGCTCCTACGAGCAGTACTTC.

This chain uses TRBV4-2 with TRBJ2-6; D may match TRBD1 or TRBD2 (5 bases each). Germline CDR1 and CDR2: LGHNA and YNFKEQ. The length of the CDR3 is 17 residues. V lost 0 bases and J 2 bases, leaving 11 bases between the germline ends. CDR3 in amino acids: CASSQDGGRPGANVLTF. The CDR3 coding sequence is TGTGCCAGCAGCCAAGATGGGGGAAGGCCTGGGGCCAACGTCCTGACTTTC.

This clone was seen a handful of times. The V and J genes are TRBV30 and TRBJ2-2; D perhaps matches TRBD2 (5 bases). CDR3 length equals 15 residues. The V gene's germline CDR1 is GTSNPN and CDR2 SVGIG (reference sequence). V was pared by 0 bases and J by 7 bases, with 15 bases between. The CDR3 DNA follows: TGTGCCTGGAGTGTACAGAGCGGTGGCTACGGGGAGCTGTTTTTT. Translated, it gives CAWSVQSGGYGELFF.

The CDR3 here is CASSDGQPPRETQYF. The CDR3 coding sequence is TGTGCCAGCAGTGACGGACAGCCCCCCCGAGAGACCCAGTACTTC. V and J are TRBV28 and TRBJ2-5; D perhaps matches TRBD1 (6 bases). The germline CDR1 and CDR2 sequences are MDHEN and SYDVKM. The V gene lost 5 bases and the J gene lost 4 bases, with 17 bases spanning the gap. The CDR3 loop spans 15 amino acids.

Regarding this clone: Different DNA sequences within this sample yield the same CDR3. CDR3 bases: TGTGCCTGGAGCCAAGTGAACACTGAAGCTTTCTTT. Translated, it gives CAWSQVNTEAFF. The chain couples TRBV30 to TRBJ1-1; no clear D gene. Germline V CDR1 and CDR2: GTSNPN, SVGIG (reference sequence). The V and J ends lost 3 bases and 0 bases respectively, with 5 bases between them. The length of the CDR3 is 12 residues.

This clone was counted only a few times. V usage is TRBV29-1 and J usage is TRBJ2-1; D remains unclear. Per the germline V gene, CDR1 is SQVTM and CDR2 is ANQGSEA. V was pared by 4 bases and J by 10 bases, with 11 bases between. This CDR3 spans 11 amino acids. The CDR3 protein is CSVVSAVEQFF. CDR3 nucleotide sequence: TGCAGCGTTGTGTCGGCGGTCGAGCAGTTCTTC.

The table lists this clone with a few counts. V is TRBV5-1 and J is TRBJ2-5; 7 positions agree with TRBD1. This CDR3 spans 15 amino acids. Germline CDR1 and CDR2: SGHRS and YFSETQ. The V and J ends lost 4 bases and 2 bases, in that order; junction bases with no gene match: 8. The CDR3 DNA sequence: TGCGCCAGCAGCCTCCCGAGGGGACAGCAAGAGACCCAGTACTTC. This translates into CASSLPRGQQETQYF.

The sample holds a few counts of this clone. The chain uses TRBV11-2 and TRBJ2-5, with a possible D match to TRBD1 (5 bases). Germline CDR1 SGHAT, CDR2 FQNNGV. The CDR3 contains 15 residues. The germline V and J ends were trimmed by 2 bases and 4 bases, with 14 bases remaining between them. CDR3 in amino acids: CASSLRTLTGETQYF. The CDR3 coding sequence is TGTGCCAGCAGCTTACGGACACTCACAGGAGAGACCCAGTACTTC.

The chain has TRBV4-1 and TRBJ2-7, with a possible D match to TRBD1 (6 bases). V dropped 8 bases and J dropped 0 bases, with 17 bases sitting between them. CDR1 and CDR2 from the germline V gene are MGHRA and YSYEKL. The CDR3 has 15 amino acids. The CDR3 region has the DNA TGCGCCAGCCGACGTAACAGGGACCTCTCCTACGAGCAGTACTTC. It translates to CASRRNRDLSYEQYF.

This clone occurred a few times. The rearrangement joins TRBV30 to TRBJ2-1; 9 bases are a match to TRBD1. Germline CDR1 reads GTSNPN; CDR2 reads SVGIG (reference sequence). The CDR3 consists of 15 residues. The V and J ends lost 1 base and 9 bases, in that order; junction bases with no gene match: 10. The CDR3 nucleotides read TGTGCCTGGAGTGATATCGGGACAGGGTATCGTGAGCAGTTCTTC. It specifies CAWSDIGTGYREQFF.

This clone occurred once. The chain is built from TRBV15 and TRBJ1-5; the D is unclear. Germline V gene data show CDR1 as LNHNV and CDR2 as YYDKDF (reference sequence). The V end lost 0 bases, the J end lost 7 bases, and 13 bases lay between the germline ends. This CDR3 contains 15 residues. This CDR3 is CATSREVSRSQPQHF. DNA of the CDR3: TGTGCCACCAGCAGAGAAGTCTCCCGCAGCCAGCCCCAGCATTTT.

The chain recombines TRBV18 with TRBJ2-1; D is possibly TRBD1 or TRBD2 (6 bases each). Germline CDR1 and CDR2: KGHSH and LQKENI. This CDR3 comprises 16 residues. Deletions cut 2 bases from V and 6 bases from J, with 17 bases between. As DNA, the CDR3 is TGTGCCAGCTCACCAATTGGGGGGCCGCTCGGCAATGAGCAGTTCTTC. Its protein is CASSPIGGPLGNEQFF.

This clone has only one observation. The V call is TRBV27, the J call TRBJ1-3; D unresolved. Germline V lookup: CDR1 MNHEY, CDR2 SMNVEV (reference sequence). The V end lost 10 bases, the J end lost 7 bases, and 14 bases lay between the germline ends. The CDR3 consists of 12 residues. CDR3 residues: CATPPRGNTIYF. DNA for the CDR3: TGTGCCACCCCACCGCGAGGCAACACCATATATTTT.

This chain connects TRBV4-3 to TRBJ2-1; a possible D gene is TRBD2 (6 bases). The germline V gene encodes CDR1 LGHNA and CDR2 YSLEER. The V and J ends lost 0 bases and 7 bases respectively, with 31 bases between them. CDR3 length: 21 residues. The chain's CDR3 is CASSQDWWGVASTGYGNEQFF. CDR3 DNA sequence: TGCGCCAGCAGCCAAGATTGGTGGGGGGTAGCCTCCACGGGATATGGGAATGAGCAGTTCTTC.

This clone came up a few times. The V gene is TRBV30, the J gene TRBJ2-7, with D hard to call. There are 12 residues in the CDR3. Germline CDR1 reads GTSNPN; CDR2 reads SVGIG (reference sequence). Deletions cut 3 bases from V and 1 base from J, with 7 bases between. The CDR3 nucleotides are TGTGCCTGGAGAATGGATTCCTACGAGCAGTACTTC. Translation: CAWRMDSYEQYF.

The chain joins TRBV9 to TRBJ2-5; D is perhaps TRBD2 (5 bases). This CDR3 is built from 15 residues. Trimming took off 4 bases at V and 5 bases at J, with 18 bases between the two ends. The germline V gene encodes CDR1 SGDLS and CDR2 YYNGEE. The CDR3 DNA sequence: TGTGCCAGCAGCCCCCGGGTGGTGCCGGGGGAGACCCAGTACTTC. Encoded protein: CASSPRVVPGETQYF. Full variable domain (missing parts from reference TRBV9 and TRBJ2-5): DSGVTQTPKHLITATGQRVTLRCSPRSGDLSVYWYQQSLDQGLQFLIQYYNGEERAKGNILERFSAQQFPDLHSELNLSSLELGDSALYFCASSPRVVPGETQYFGPGTRLLVL.

The genes are TRBV5-1 and TRBJ2-1, with unresolved D. Looked up from germline, CDR1 is SGHRS and CDR2 is YFSETQ. V lost 4 bases, J lost 2 bases, and 7 bases lay in between. The CDR3 extends over 13 amino acids. CDR3 sequence reads: CASSLWTYNEQFF. The CDR3 coding sequence is TGCGCCAGCAGCCTCTGGACCTACAATGAGCAGTTCTTC.

The genes are TRBV7-9 and TRBJ1-1; D is perhaps TRBD1 (6 bases). Germline V gives CDR1 SEHNR, CDR2 FQNEAQ (reference sequence). The V and J ends lost 4 bases and 0 bases respectively, with 15 bases between them. This CDR3 has 16 amino acids. This CDR3 is CASSSQGTMMNTEAFF. The CDR3 DNA sequence: TGTGCCAGCAGCTCTCAAGGGACAATGATGAACACTGAAGCTTTCTTT.

The V and J genes are TRBV7-2 and TRBJ1-4, with D possibly being TRBD1 (6 bases). Germline loops: CDR1 SGHTA, CDR2 FQGNSA. This CDR3 spans 14 amino acids. Between the trimmed V and J ends, which lost 4 bases and 4 bases, there was a span of 10 bases. CDR3 sequence: CASSSGQSNEKLFF. CDR3 nucleotides: TGTGCCAGCAGCTCCGGACAGAGTAATGAAAAACTGTTTTTT.

V is TRBV4-2 and J is TRBJ2-7; 7 positions agree with TRBD2. This CDR3 comprises 15 residues. After removal of 1 base from V and 2 bases from J, the junction contained 5 bases not matched to a gene. Germline assignment: CDR1 LGHNA and CDR2 YNFKEQ. The CDR3 nucleotides are TGTGCCAGCAGCCAAGTGAGCGGGGTAACCTACGAGCAGTACTTC. Amino acids: CASSQVSGVTYEQYF.

The chain recombines TRBV5-1 with TRBJ2-7; tentatively, D is TRBD2 (5 bases). With 0 bases removed from V and 6 bases from J, the gap between germline ends came to 10 bases. The CDR3 totals 13 residues. Germline CDR1 SGHRS, CDR2 YFSETQ. The CDR3: CASSLAEVGEQYF. Written as DNA, the CDR3 is TGCGCCAGCAGCTTGGCGGAGGTGGGCGAGCAGTACTTC. Using reference TRBV5-1 and TRBJ2-7 for the parts outside the CDR3, the full variable domain is KAGVTQTPRYLIKTRGQQVTLSCSPISGHRSVSWYQQTPGQGLQFLFEYFSETQRNKGNFPGRFSGRQFSNSRSEMNVSTLELGDSALYLCASSLAEVGEQYFGPGTRLTVT.

The gene calls are TRBV19 and TRBJ2-1; 7 positions agree with TRBD1. The CDR3 is made up of 14 amino acids. V was pared by 1 base and J by 9 bases, with 6 bases of the junction left unmatched. The germline gives CDR1 LNHDA, CDR2 SQIVND (reference sequence). In DNA, the CDR3 is TGTGCCAGTAGTATAGTCCCCCGGGACAGTGAGCAGTTCTTC. Its translation: CASSIVPRDSEQFF.

This clone was observed a few times. V is TRBV6-5 and J is TRBJ2-3, with 7 bases that match TRBD1. Unmatched junction bases numbered 7, after V lost 6 bases and J lost 4 bases. Germline assignment: CDR1 MNHEY and CDR2 SVGAGI. The CDR3 runs to 14 residues. The CDR3 DNA sequence: TGTGCCAGCAGGCCGAGGGGGCAGTCAGATACGCAGTATTTT. Its translation: CASRPRGQSDTQYF.

The chain links TRBV9 to TRBJ1-1, with D unclear. The germline CDR1 and CDR2 sequences are SGDLS and YYNGEE. There are 16 residues in the CDR3. Trimming took 0 bases from V and 1 from J, leaving 13 bases between them. The CDR3 DNA reads as TGTGCCAGCAGCGTAGCTTCCTGGGCAGGGAACACTGAAGCTTTCTTT. This encodes CASSVASWAGNTEAFF.